The 32 T cell receptor beta chains in this list originate from one sample, sequenced in a study of metastatic and nonmetastatic thyroid tumors. TCRdb re-clonotyped the PCR reads via MiXCR. The sample carries 20,000 to 30,000 clones, roughly 13% recorded once. No patient had received any treatment before thyroid surgery. The sample taken for sequencing was blood. Receptors originate from a female donor with papillary thyroid cancer or a benign thyroid nodule (not recorded which). Some clones in this sample may be carry-over from other donors' samples.

By frequency in the sample, this clone is medium-sized. This chain uses TRBV7-2 with TRBJ2-7; no reliable D call. Germline V gene sequence: CDR1 SGHTA, CDR2 FQGNSA. Deletions cut 3 bases from V and 1 base from J, with 7 bases between. This CDR3 spans 13 amino acids. The CDR3 sequence: CASSFYISYEQYF. The CDR3 DNA is TGTGCCAGCAGCTTTTATATTTCCTACGAGCAGTACTTC.

This clone was seen a few times. This CDR3 is also generated by other DNA sequences in the sample. The chain joins TRBV12-3 or TRBV12-4 to TRBJ2-1, with 7 bases that match TRBD2. Trimming removed 9 bases from V and 10 bases from J; junction bases left unmatched: 12. The CDR3 runs to 13 residues. The CDR3 DNA is TGTGCCAGTAGCAAGCGGGACTACGGCGAGCAGTTCTTC. Protein sequence: CASSKRDYGEQFF.

This clone has ten or more counts. V gene TRBV7-2 combines with J gene TRBJ2-7; D remains ambiguous. Germline V gene lookup returns CDR1 SGHTA and CDR2 FQGNSA. V shed 3 bases and J shed 2 bases, with 8 bases lying between them. The CDR3 is 13 amino acids. CDR3 in DNA: TGTGCCAGCAGCTTCCCCCAGACCTACGAGCAGTACTTC. It encodes CASSFPQTYEQYF.

This clone was counted many times. The sample contains more than one DNA sequence encoding this CDR3. This chain uses TRBV27 with TRBJ2-6; D not resolved. V gave up 4 bases and J gave up 1 base, with 11 bases separating them. Germline V gene sequence: CDR1 MNHEY, CDR2 SMNVEV (reference sequence). CDR3 size: 16 residues. The DNA for the CDR3 is TGTGCCAGCAGTTCCTTTGTGCTGTCTGGGGCCAACGTCCTGACTTTC. Protein sequence: CASSSFVLSGANVLTF.

This clone was counted ten times or more. The gene calls are TRBV19 and TRBJ2-2, with D tentatively TRBD1 or TRBD2 (5 bases each). CDR1 LNHDA and CDR2 SQIVND come from the germline V gene (reference sequence). CDR3 size: 13 residues. The V end was cut by 10 bases, the J end by 4 bases, with 13 bases between. The CDR3 DNA reads TGTGCCACCCGGTCCGGGGCCACCGGGGAGCTGTTTTTT. It encodes CATRSGATGELFF.

At least ten counts were recorded for this clone. The chain links TRBV20-1 to TRBJ2-1; 9 bases agree with TRBD2. The V gene end was trimmed by 0 bases and the J gene end by 4 bases; junction bases not matched to a gene: 7. CDR1 is DFQATT, CDR2 SNEGSKA, per germline (reference sequence). The CDR3 runs 16 residues. CDR3: CSARDPRLADYNEQFF. CDR3 DNA sequence: TGCAGTGCTAGAGATCCGAGACTAGCGGATTACAATGAGCAGTTCTTC.

This clone was seen ten or more times. This may arise from a read error, as a much more abundant clone is one base away. The gene calls are TRBV18 and TRBJ1-6; no firm D call. Per the germline V gene, CDR1 is KGHSH and CDR2 is LQKENI. The CDR3 is 12 residues long. This chain's CDR3 is CASSPGSSPPHF. The CDR3 DNA reads TGTGCCAGCTCACCCGGTAGTTCACCCCCCCACTTT. Drawing the rest from reference TRBV18 and TRBJ1-6, the complete variable domain is NAGVMQNPRHLVRRRGQEARLRCSPMKGHSHVYWYRQLPEEGLKFMVYLQKENIIDESGMPKERFSAEFPKEGPSILRIQQVVRGDSAAYFCASSPGSSPPHFGNGTRLTVT.

This clone was counted ten times or more. The V gene is TRBV10-3, the J gene TRBJ2-3; D may be TRBD1 (6 bases). Trimming removed 6 bases at V and 2 bases at J, with 9 bases between. Germline-derived CDR1 and CDR2 are ENHRY and SYGVKD. The CDR3 extends over 13 amino acids. The CDR3 loop is CAISGTTTDTQYF. DNA for the CDR3: TGTGCCATCAGCGGGACAACCACAGATACGCAGTATTTT.

This clone has a count of ten or more. J is TRBJ2-5 and V is TRBV6-6; a possible D gene is TRBD1 (6 bases). CDR1 is MNHNY and CDR2 is SVGAGI in the germline V gene (reference sequence). Trimming removed 2 bases from V and 5 bases from J, with 30 bases in between. CDR3 length equals 20 residues. CDR3 nucleotides: TGTGCCAGCAGTTACGGTTCAGGGGCGACATCGACTGGTGATCCGGAGACCCAGTACTTC. Its translation is CASSYGSGATSTGDPETQYF.

This clone was detected many times. Other nucleotide sequences from this sample produce the same CDR3. V is TRBV5-4 and J is TRBJ1-3; D uncertain. The germline V gene encodes CDR1 SGHNT and CDR2 YYREEE (reference sequence). This CDR3 region has 15 residues. V shed 0 bases and J shed 0 bases, with 7 bases lying between them. For the CDR3, the DNA is TGTGCCAGCAGCTTGGAGGTGGGCTCTGGAAACACCATATATTTT. Translating gives CASSLEVGSGNTIYF.

This clone showed up many times. The chain links TRBV15 to TRBJ2-5; D is perhaps TRBD2 (6 bases). Deletions cut 0 bases from V and 5 bases from J, with 16 bases between. The CDR3 totals 16 residues. Germline CDR1 is LNHNV and CDR2 is YYDKDF (reference sequence). CDR3 amino acids: CATSRDFAGRSETQYF. In DNA form, the CDR3 reads TGTGCCACCAGCAGAGATTTTGCGGGAAGAAGCGAGACCCAGTACTTC.

This clone was counted ten times or more. The rearrangement links TRBV30 to TRBJ2-5, with D perhaps being TRBD1 or TRBD2 (5 bases each). Per germline, CDR1 GTSNPN and CDR2 SVGIG (reference sequence). With 0 bases removed from V and 4 bases from J, the gap between germline ends came to 12 bases. The CDR3 totals 14 residues. The CDR3 region has the DNA TGTGCCTGGAGTGTGGGGACGATAGGAGAGACCCAGTACTTC. This gives the protein CAWSVGTIGETQYF.

This clone showed up just once. A read error may produce the germline difference seen at one junction end. The rearrangement links TRBV7-6 to TRBJ1-5; no clear D gene. The CDR3 covers 14 residues. Germline CDR1 reads SGHVS; CDR2 reads FNYEAQ. DNA of the CDR3: TGTGCCACCAGCTTAGCGGTAAACAATCAGCCCCAGCATTTT. Protein sequence: CATSLAVNNQPQHF.

In its sample, this clone was seen many times. The V gene is TRBV20-1, the J gene TRBJ1-1, with D maybe TRBD1 (6 bases). Trimming removed 6 bases at V and 4 bases at J, with 18 bases between. The germline CDR1 and CDR2 sequences are DFQATT and SNEGSKA (reference sequence). The CDR3 is made up of 14 amino acids. CDR3 amino acids: CSAGRGAGGTEAFF. The CDR3 DNA follows: TGCAGTGCCGGCCGGGGGGCTGGGGGCACTGAAGCTTTCTTT.

Ten or more counts support this clone. The rearrangement joins TRBV7-9 to TRBJ1-1; no reliable D call. V dropped 0 bases and J dropped 0 bases, with 5 bases sitting between them. The V gene's germline CDR1 is SEHNR and CDR2 FQNEAQ (reference sequence). The CDR3 totals 14 residues. This CDR3 reads CASSLARLNTEAFF. CDR3 bases: TGTGCCAGCAGCTTAGCCAGACTGAACACTGAAGCTTTCTTT.

This clone turned up a few times. The gene calls are TRBV6-2 or TRBV6-3 and TRBJ2-1; TRBD2 might be the D (5 bases). CDR3 size: 15 residues. The germline V gene encodes CDR1 MNHEY and CDR2 SVGEGT. The CDR3 reads CTISIGLAGYNEQFF. DNA for the CDR3: TGTACCATCAGTATTGGGCTAGCCGGTTACAATGAGCAGTTCTTC.

This clone appeared many times. The chain couples TRBV24-1 to TRBJ2-7, with TRBD1 matching 8 bases. This CDR3 has 14 residues. Trimming took 4 bases from V and 2 from J; bases not matched to a gene: 3. The V gene's germline CDR1 is KGHDR and CDR2 SFDVKD. DNA for the CDR3: TGTGCCACCAGTGACCCGGACAGGGCCTACGAGCAGTACTTC. Its translation is CATSDPDRAYEQYF.

The V and J genes are TRBV2 and TRBJ2-7, with D possibly TRBD2 on 6 matching bases. Germline lookup yields CDR1 SNHLY and CDR2 FYNNEI. Trimming took 5 bases from V and 4 from J, leaving 15 bases between them. This CDR3 is 14 amino acids long. The CDR3: CASSKAKGRYEQYF. Here the CDR3 DNA reads TGTGCCAGCAGTAAGGCCAAAGGGAGGTACGAGCAGTACTTC.

The chain couples TRBV3-1 to TRBJ1-2; D is undetermined. Germline V CDR1 and CDR2: LGHDT, YNNKEL (reference sequence). Trimming took off 2 bases at V and 4 bases at J, with 14 bases between the two ends. This CDR3 comprises 15 residues. The CDR3 here is CASSQLHLHPYGYTF. The CDR3 DNA follows: TGTGCCAGCAGCCAATTACATCTCCACCCCTATGGCTACACCTTC.

This clone was observed at least ten times. This chain links TRBV12-3 or TRBV12-4 with TRBJ2-3, with D possibly TRBD1 on 6 matching bases. V was clipped by 4 bases and J by 1 base, with 15 bases between them. The CDR3 extends over 16 amino acids. DNA of the CDR3: TGTGCCAGCAGTTCAGTCCGGGACACCCGCACAGATACGCAGTATTTT. It yields the protein CASSSVRDTRTDTQYF.

This clone was counted at least ten times. The genes are TRBV2 and TRBJ2-2; tentatively, D is TRBD1 (5 bases). CDR1 and CDR2 (germline): SNHLY, FYNNEI. V was clipped by 5 bases and J by 8 bases, with 15 bases between them. The CDR3 extends over 14 amino acids. The CDR3: CASSLDRLRGELFF. CDR3 DNA sequence: TGTGCCAGCAGTCTCGACAGATTAAGGGGGGAGCTGTTTTTT.

The chain uses TRBV30 and TRBJ1-5; no clear D gene. Between the trimmed V and J ends, which lost 1 base and 2 bases, there was a span of 12 bases. Germline lookup yields CDR1 GTSNPN and CDR2 SVGIG (reference sequence). The CDR3 is made up of 15 amino acids. The CDR3 region is CAWSGAGSCNQPQHF. The CDR3 DNA sequence: TGTGCCTGGAGTGGGGCAGGCTCCTGCAATCAGCCCCAGCATTTT.

This clone has ten or more counts. Other DNA variants within this sample encode the same CDR3. The chain carries TRBV20-1 and TRBJ1-2; 7 bases are shared with TRBD1. Trimming removed 6 bases from V and 5 bases from J; junction bases left unmatched: 9. Germline CDR1 and CDR2: DFQATT and SNEGSKA (reference sequence). The CDR3 is 13 residues long. The CDR3 protein is CSAGDSMGYGYTF. The CDR3, as DNA: TGCAGTGCGGGGGACAGTATGGGGTATGGCTACACCTTC.

This clone has ten or more counts. The chain joins TRBV6-1 to TRBJ1-3; no definite D call. CDR3 length equals 16 residues. The ends were cut back, 0 bases at V and 4 bases at J, with 13 bases in the middle. Germline V gene data show CDR1 as MNHNS and CDR2 as SASEGT. CDR3 sequence reads: CASSEALLGSGNTIYF. CDR3 DNA sequence: TGTGCCAGCAGTGAAGCGCTTCTTGGTTCAGGAAACACCATATATTTT.

This clone has only a few counts. V and J are TRBV2 and TRBJ1-2; possible D gene TRBD1, 5 bases. The CDR3 totals 12 residues. Germline CDR1 reads SNHLY; CDR2 reads FYNNEI. The V gene lost 7 bases and the J gene lost 8 bases, with 14 bases spanning the gap. The CDR3 region has the DNA TGTGCCAGCACCTGGGAGACAGAGGGCTACACCTTC. It yields the protein CASTWETEGYTF.

This clone has a count of ten or more. The rearrangement uses TRBV6-4 and TRBJ1-2, with a possible D match to TRBD1 (5 bases). V lost 2 bases and J lost 4, with 11 bases in between. Germline values: CDR1 MRHNA, CDR2 SNTAGT. This CDR3 has 14 residues. Here the CDR3 reads CASSDGGDGYGYTF. CDR3 DNA sequence: TGTGCCAGCAGTGACGGAGGGGATGGCTATGGCTACACCTTC.

By share, this clone counts as medium-sized. Other DNA sequences in this sample translate to the same CDR3. The chain combines TRBV20-1 with TRBJ2-7, with 11 bases aligning to TRBD1. The CDR3 has 15 residues. Unmatched junction bases numbered 9, after V lost 5 bases and J lost 3 bases. Germline CDR1 and CDR2: DFQATT and SNEGSKA (reference sequence). The CDR3: CSAALGQGAYYEQYF. In nucleotides, the CDR3 is TGCAGTGCTGCGCTTGGACAGGGGGCTTACTACGAGCAGTACTTC.

This clone has at least ten counts. This sequence joins TRBV7-8 and TRBJ2-2; D uncertain. Germline V gene data show CDR1 as SGHVS and CDR2 as FQNEAQ. This CDR3 comprises 13 residues. Trimming left V 2 bases short and J 6 bases short, with 7 bases between. The CDR3 DNA reads as TGTGCCAGCAGCTTAAACCTAGCCGGGGAGCTGTTTTTT. Protein: CASSLNLAGELFF. Full variable domain (rest looked up from reference TRBV7-8 and TRBJ2-2): GAGVSQSPRYKVAKRGQDVALRCDPISGHVSLFWYQQALGQGPEFLTYFQNEAQLDKSGLPSDRFFAERPEGSVSTLKIQRTQQEDSAVYLCASSLNLAGELFFGEGSRLTVL.

This clone was counted ten times or more. This may arise from a read error, as a much more abundant clone is one base away. Other DNA sequences in this specimen translate into the identical CDR3. The V and J genes are TRBV6-2 or TRBV6-3 and TRBJ1-1, with TRBD1 as a possible D gene (5 bases). Germline V CDR1 and CDR2: MNHEY, SVGEGT. The length of the CDR3 is 13 residues. The CDR3 nucleotides read TGTGCCAGCGATTTGGGGGTTTGGGGTGAAGCCTTCTTT. Its protein product is CASDLGVWGEAFF.

This clone was observed at least ten times. V is TRBV6-2 or TRBV6-3 and J is TRBJ2-7, with 9 positions matching TRBD1. V lost 6 bases and J lost 2; bases outside the gene matches: 11. Germline CDR1 reads MNHEY; CDR2 reads SVGEGT. The CDR3 is made up of 16 amino acids. In nucleotides, the CDR3 is TGTGCCAGCAGGTCCCCGGGACAGGGCCATACCTACGAGCAGTACTTC. Translating gives CASRSPGQGHTYEQYF.

This clone was seen repeatedly, ten times or more. The chain carries TRBV6-1 and TRBJ2-1; 9 bases map to TRBD2. J gave up 4 bases and V 7 bases, and 5 bases lay outside the gene matches. The CDR3 contains 14 residues. Germline V gene data show CDR1 as MNHNS and CDR2 as SASEGT. The DNA of the CDR3 is TGTGCCAGCATTAGCGGGAGCGGGTACAATGAGCAGTTCTTC. Translated: CASISGSGYNEQFF.

This clone was counted ten times or more. This chain uses TRBV7-2 with TRBJ1-5, with D hard to call. V lost 1 base, J lost 5 bases, and 12 bases lay in between. This CDR3 region has 15 residues. CDR1 is SGHTA, CDR2 FQGNSA, per germline. CDR3 residues: CASSLVDQFYQPQHF. CDR3 nucleotides: TGTGCCAGCAGCTTAGTGGATCAGTTTTATCAGCCCCAGCATTTT.